The sample holds many counts of the clone carrying this T cell receptor beta chain. Germline-derived CDR1 and CDR2 are SNHLY and FYNNEI. The CDR3 covers 16 residues. Germline trimming cut 5 bases from V and 1 base from J; bases unmatched to any gene: 2. This sample is drawn from a study of blood T cell repertoires in COVID-19. Using immunoSEQ multiplex PCR, the repertoire was profiled, and TCRdb retains in-frame clones only, with some absent. This sample carries approximately 440,000 clones, around 91% of them seen once, and the ten largest clones take under 0.7%. The sequenced sample was PBMCs or T cells enriched from blood (not recorded which). This TCR came from a man between 18 and 29 years old who had recovered from COVID-19. The chain is built from TRBV2 and TRBJ2-3; 14 bases align to TRBD2. CDR3 DNA: TGTGCCAGCAGTTTGGGACTAGCGGGGGGCACAGATACGCAGTATTTT. This encodes CASSLGLAGGTDTQYF.